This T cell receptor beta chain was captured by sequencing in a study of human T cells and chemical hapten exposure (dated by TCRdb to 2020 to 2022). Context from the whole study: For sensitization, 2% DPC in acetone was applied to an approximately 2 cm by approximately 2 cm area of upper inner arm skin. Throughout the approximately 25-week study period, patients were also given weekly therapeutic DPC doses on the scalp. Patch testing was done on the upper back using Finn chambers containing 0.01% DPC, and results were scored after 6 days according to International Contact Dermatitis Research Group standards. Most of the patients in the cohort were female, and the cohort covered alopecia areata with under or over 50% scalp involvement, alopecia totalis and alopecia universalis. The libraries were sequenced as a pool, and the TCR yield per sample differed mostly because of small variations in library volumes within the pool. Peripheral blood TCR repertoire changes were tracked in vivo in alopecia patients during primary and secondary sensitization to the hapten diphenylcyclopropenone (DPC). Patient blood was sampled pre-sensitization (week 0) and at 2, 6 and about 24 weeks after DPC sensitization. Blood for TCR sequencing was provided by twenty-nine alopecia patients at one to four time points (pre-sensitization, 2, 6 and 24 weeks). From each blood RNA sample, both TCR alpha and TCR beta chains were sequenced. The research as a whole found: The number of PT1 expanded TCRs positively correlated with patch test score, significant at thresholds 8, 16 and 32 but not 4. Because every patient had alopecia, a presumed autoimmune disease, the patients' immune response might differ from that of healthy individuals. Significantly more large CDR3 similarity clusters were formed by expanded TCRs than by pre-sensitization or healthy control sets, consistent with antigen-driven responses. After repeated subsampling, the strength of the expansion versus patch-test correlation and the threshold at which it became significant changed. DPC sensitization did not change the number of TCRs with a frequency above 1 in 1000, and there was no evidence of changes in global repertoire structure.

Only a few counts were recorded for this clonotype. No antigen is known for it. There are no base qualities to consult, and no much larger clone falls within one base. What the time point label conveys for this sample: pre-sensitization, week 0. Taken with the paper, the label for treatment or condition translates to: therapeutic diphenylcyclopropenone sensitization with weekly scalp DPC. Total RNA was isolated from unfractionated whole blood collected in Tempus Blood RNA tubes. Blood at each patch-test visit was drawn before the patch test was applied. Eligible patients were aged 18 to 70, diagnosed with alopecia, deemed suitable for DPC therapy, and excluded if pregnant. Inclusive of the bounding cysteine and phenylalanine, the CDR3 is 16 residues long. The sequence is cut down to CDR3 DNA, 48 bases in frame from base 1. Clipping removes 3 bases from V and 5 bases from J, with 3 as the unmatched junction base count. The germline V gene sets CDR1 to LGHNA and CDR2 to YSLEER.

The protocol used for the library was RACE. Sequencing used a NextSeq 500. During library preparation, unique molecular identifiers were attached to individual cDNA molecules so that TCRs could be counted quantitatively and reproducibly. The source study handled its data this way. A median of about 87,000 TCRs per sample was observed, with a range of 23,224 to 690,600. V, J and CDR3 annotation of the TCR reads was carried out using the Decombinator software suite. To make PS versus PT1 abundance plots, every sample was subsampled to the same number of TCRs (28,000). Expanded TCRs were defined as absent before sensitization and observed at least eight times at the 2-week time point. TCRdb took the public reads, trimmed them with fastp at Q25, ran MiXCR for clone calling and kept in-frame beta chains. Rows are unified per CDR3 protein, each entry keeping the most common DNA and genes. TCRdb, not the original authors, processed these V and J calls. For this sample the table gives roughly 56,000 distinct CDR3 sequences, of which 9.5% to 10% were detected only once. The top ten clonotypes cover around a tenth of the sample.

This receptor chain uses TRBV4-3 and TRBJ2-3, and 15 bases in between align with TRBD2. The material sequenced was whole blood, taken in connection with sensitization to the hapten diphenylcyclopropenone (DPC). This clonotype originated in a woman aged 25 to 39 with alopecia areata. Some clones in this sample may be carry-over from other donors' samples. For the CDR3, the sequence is CASSHGTSGGRDTQYF. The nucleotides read TGCGCCAGCAGCCACGGGACTAGCGGGGGGCGAGATACGCAGTATTTT.